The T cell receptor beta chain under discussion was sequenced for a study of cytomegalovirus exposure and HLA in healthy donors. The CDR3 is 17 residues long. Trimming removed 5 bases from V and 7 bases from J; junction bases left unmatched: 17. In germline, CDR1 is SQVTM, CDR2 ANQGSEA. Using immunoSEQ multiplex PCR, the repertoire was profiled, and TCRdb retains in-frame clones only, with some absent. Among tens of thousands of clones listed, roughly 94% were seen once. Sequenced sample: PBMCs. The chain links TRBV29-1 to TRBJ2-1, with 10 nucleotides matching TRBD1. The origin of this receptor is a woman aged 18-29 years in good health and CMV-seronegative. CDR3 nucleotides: TGCAGCGTTCAAAGGGGCGCGGACAGGGGGATAGTGAATGAGCAGTTCTTC. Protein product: CSVQRGADRGIVNEQFF.